Following are 12 T cell receptor beta chains from one sample sequenced in a study of CD8+ T cells in alopecia areata. RNA extraction was followed by reverse transcription into cDNA, which acted as the sequencing template. Data came from immunoSEQ multiplex PCR; TCRdb stores just in-frame clones and leaves some out. The sample consists of roughly 100,000 clones, 80% to 90% of them appearing once. Indicated treatment: oral pan-JAK inhibitor, 5-10 mg twice daily. The sample here was CD8+ T cells sorted from blood, taken around week 30, from a patient treated with tofacitinib. The receptors come from a human donor with alopecia areata.

DNA of the CDR3: TGCGCCAGCAGCTTGGTGACTAGTCGTCCAGATACGCAGTATTTT. The encoded protein is CASSLVTSRPDTQYF. The chain recombines TRBV5-1 with TRBJ2-3; D might be TRBD2 (6 bases). The germline gives CDR1 SGHRS, CDR2 YFSETQ. The V end lost 0 bases, the J end lost 4 bases, and 12 bases lay between the germline ends. CDR3 length: 15 residues.

V gene TRBV15 combines with J gene TRBJ2-7, with D possibly called TRBD1 or TRBD2 (5 bases each). Germline CDR1 reads LNHNV; CDR2 reads YYDKDF (reference sequence). This CDR3 comprises 15 residues. The ends were cut back, 2 bases at V and 5 bases at J, with 16 bases in the middle. CDR3 loop: CATSRKGDAADEQYF. The CDR3 nucleotides are TGTGCCACCAGCAGAAAAGGGGACGCCGCCGACGAGCAGTACTTC.

J is TRBJ2-3 and V is TRBV11-2; no firm D call. The CDR3 length is 17 residues. Germline values: CDR1 SGHAT, CDR2 FQNNGV. Deletions cut 5 bases from V and 4 bases from J, with 22 bases between. In nucleotides, the CDR3 is TGTGCCAGCAGCACATATAGACCCCCGTCAGAAGCAGATACGCAGTATTTT. As protein: CASSTYRPPSEADTQYF.

The V and J genes are TRBV29-1 and TRBJ2-7; D call uncertain. The CDR3 extends over 14 amino acids. The V end lost 5 bases, the J end lost 0 bases, and 14 bases lay between the germline ends. Per the germline V gene, CDR1 is SQVTM and CDR2 is ANQGSEA. The CDR3 coding sequence is TGCAGCGTTTCCACCCAGAAAAGCTCCTACGAGCAGTACTTC. Encoded protein: CSVSTQKSSYEQYF.

V gene TRBV11-2 combines with J gene TRBJ1-4; D perhaps matches TRBD1 (5 bases). CDR1 SGHAT and CDR2 FQNNGV come from the germline V gene. The CDR3 runs to 12 residues. Trimming shortened V by 1 base and J by 11 bases, and 8 bases separated the two germline ends. CDR3 bases: TGTGCCAGCAGCTTAGGAGGGGTGAAACTGTTTTTT. Translation gives CASSLGGVKLFF.

This clone is a singleton in its sample. DNA for the CDR3: TGTGCCAGCAGCTTGGTAGCAGGGGTACTATACAATGAGCAGTTCTTC. Amino acids: CASSLVAGVLYNEQFF. The rearrangement joins TRBV5-4 to TRBJ2-1; D is perhaps TRBD1 (6 bases). Trimming took off 0 bases at V and 4 bases at J, with 14 bases between the two ends. Germline V CDR1 and CDR2: SGHNT, YYREEE (reference sequence). The CDR3 consists of 16 residues.

This chain uses TRBV5-6 with TRBJ2-2, with TRBD2 identical over 14 bases. J lost 5 bases, V lost 1 base, and 10 bases had no gene match. Looked up from germline, CDR1 is SGHDT and CDR2 is YYEEEE. CDR3 size: 19 residues. CDR3 sequence (DNA): TGTGCCAGCAGCTTGATTAGGGGGACTAGCGGGAGTCGGACCGGGGAGCTGTTTTTT. Its protein product is CASSLIRGTSGSRTGELFF.

The chain employs TRBV11-2 and TRBJ1-4; D not certain. This CDR3 has 16 residues. The germline V and J ends were trimmed by 2 bases and 2 bases, with 12 bases remaining between them. Germline loops: CDR1 SGHAT, CDR2 FQNNGV. The CDR3 sequence is CASSLSAGSTNEKLFF. In nucleotides, the CDR3 is TGTGCCAGCAGCTTATCGGCGGGTTCGACTAATGAAAAACTGTTTTTT. The full variable domain, with the rest looked up from reference TRBV11-2 and TRBJ1-4, is EAGVAQSPRYKIIEKRQSVAFWCNPISGHATLYWYQQILGQGPKLLIQFQNNGVVDDSQLPKDRFSAERLKGVDSTLKIQPAKLEDSAVYLCASSLSAGSTNEKLFFGSGTQLSVL.

CDR3 loop: CASSPSEEQYF. As DNA, the CDR3 is TGTGCCAGCAGCCCTAGTGAAGAGCAGTACTTC. This rearrangement joins TRBV16 to TRBJ2-7; D remains unclear. The ends were cut back, 4 bases at V and 7 bases at J, with 8 bases in the middle. CDR3 size: 11 residues. CDR1 is KGHSY, CDR2 FQNENV, per germline.

This clone is medium-sized (0.01 to 0.1%) in the sample. The rearrangement uses TRBV7-9 and TRBJ2-4, with a tentative D call TRBD1 (6 bases). V lost 5 bases and J lost 7, with 15 bases in between. The CDR3 spans 14 residues. Germline loops: CDR1 SEHNR, CDR2 FQNEAQ (reference sequence). This CDR3 reads CASSPPGAGNIQYF. DNA for the CDR3: TGTGCCAGCAGCCCCCCAGGGGCAGGGAACATTCAGTACTTC.

This clone came up once. The J gene is TRBJ2-5, the V gene TRBV30, with 7 bases aligning to TRBD1. The J call may not be correct, given that the DNA end is closer to TRBJ2-7. Germline CDR1 reads GTSNPN; CDR2 reads SVGIG (reference sequence). This CDR3 comprises 15 residues. CDR3 DNA sequence: TGTGCCTGGAGATTCCACAGGGGCTTCAGCCACGAGCAGTACTTC. Translation gives CAWRFHRGFSHEQYF.

The chain is built from TRBV7-9 and TRBJ1-6, with D unresolved. The V end lost 5 bases, the J end lost 8 bases, and 10 bases lay between the germline ends. CDR1 SEHNR and CDR2 FQNEAQ come from the germline V gene (reference sequence). The CDR3 sequence is 13 residues long. The CDR3 sequence: CASSPQSDSPLHF. The CDR3 DNA is TGTGCCAGCAGCCCTCAATCAGATTCACCCCTCCACTTT. The whole variable domain, filled in from reference TRBV7-9 and TRBJ1-6, reads DTGVSQNPRHKITKRGQNVTFRCDPISEHNRLYWYRQTLGQGPEFLTYFQNEAQLEKSRLLSDRFSAERPKGSFSTLEIQRTEQGDSAMYLCASSPQSDSPLHFGNGTRLTVT.